The subject of this entry is one TCR beta chain. This clonotype was counted only a few times. There is no known antigen for this receptor. Per-base qualities were not stored, and no clone one base away is much larger. CDR1 SEHNR and CDR2 FQNEAQ were looked up in the germline V gene (reference sequence). V drops 3 bases and J drops 1 base, leaving 12 bases in between. The CDR3, from cysteine to phenylalanine, totals 15 residues. CDR3 DNA is the only sequence kept; it has 45 bases, read in frame from the first base. This sample is part of a study of CD8 T cells in ankylosing spondylitis (dated by TCRdb to 2016 to 2017). As for the study more broadly: The study profiled T cell receptor beta repertoires in healthy donors and ankylosing spondylitis patients to find disease-linked TCR variants. In total, the full study cohort was made up of about 99 healthy donors and 25 ankylosing spondylitis patients. Peripheral blood was sampled, and synovial fluid was also collected from ankylosing spondylitis patients. What the authors observed across the whole study: A TCR beta motif made up of eight or nine highly homologous amino acid variants appeared to be characteristic of blood from ankylosing spondylitis patients. Significant enrichment of the disease-linked clones was reported in matched synovial fluid samples from ankylosing spondylitis patients. Some of the motif variants had been reported before in the synovial fluid and blood of reactive arthritis patients, a finding that suggests common disease-initiation mechanisms. The disease-linked clones showed a CD8+ phenotype and occurred at relatively low frequencies in peripheral blood.

The sequencer was an Illumina HiSeq 2500. Quantitative 5'-RACE with molecular barcodes was used to prepare TCR beta libraries. In the source study's methods: Disease-linked TCR variants were identified with a new computational method built on a probabilistic model of VDJ rearrangement. The public reads were reprocessed in TCRdb via fastp at Q25 and MiXCR, keeping in-frame beta chains. Each entry merges the rows of one CDR3 protein and shows their most common DNA and genes. Here the V and J calls rest on TCRdb's processing, not on the authors' analysis. For this sample there are 350,000 to 450,000 distinct CDR3 sequences; roughly a quarter appear just once. The ten largest clones take up under 0.9% of the sample.

This chain joins TRBV7-9 to TRBJ1-1; perhaps TRBD1 is the D gene, with 5 bases matching. The sequenced material came from blood, either unsorted or a sorted T cell fraction (not recorded which). The sequence came from a male donor with ankylosing spondylitis. The base sequence is TGTGCCAGCAGCTTGAACGGGGCTTCGAACACTGAAGCTTTCTTT. It encodes CASSLNGASNTEAFF.